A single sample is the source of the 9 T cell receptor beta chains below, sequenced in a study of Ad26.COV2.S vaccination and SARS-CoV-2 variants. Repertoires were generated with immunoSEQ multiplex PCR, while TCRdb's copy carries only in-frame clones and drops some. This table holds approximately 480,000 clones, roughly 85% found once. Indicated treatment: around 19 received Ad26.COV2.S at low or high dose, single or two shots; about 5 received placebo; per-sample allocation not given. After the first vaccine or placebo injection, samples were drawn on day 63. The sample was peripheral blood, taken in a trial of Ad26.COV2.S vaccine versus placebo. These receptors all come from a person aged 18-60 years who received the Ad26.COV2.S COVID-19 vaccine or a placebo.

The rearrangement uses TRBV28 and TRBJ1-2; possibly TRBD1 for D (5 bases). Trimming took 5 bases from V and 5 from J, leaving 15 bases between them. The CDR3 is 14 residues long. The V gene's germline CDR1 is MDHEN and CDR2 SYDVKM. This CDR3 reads CASSLRAPRYGYTF. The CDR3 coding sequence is TGTGCCAGCAGTCTCAGGGCCCCTAGGTATGGCTACACCTTC.

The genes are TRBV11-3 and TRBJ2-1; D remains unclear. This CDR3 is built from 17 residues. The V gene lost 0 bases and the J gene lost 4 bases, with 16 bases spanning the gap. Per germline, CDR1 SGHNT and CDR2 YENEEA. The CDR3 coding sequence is TGTGCCAGCAGCTTAGAGCCGCGCCCCTCCGGGTACAATGAGCAGTTCTTC. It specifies CASSLEPRPSGYNEQFF.

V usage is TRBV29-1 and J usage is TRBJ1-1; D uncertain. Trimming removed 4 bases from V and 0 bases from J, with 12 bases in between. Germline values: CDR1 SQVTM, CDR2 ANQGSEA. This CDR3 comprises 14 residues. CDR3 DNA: TGCAGCGTTGGCGGGTTCGATATGAACACTGAAGCTTTCTTT. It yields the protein CSVGGFDMNTEAFF.

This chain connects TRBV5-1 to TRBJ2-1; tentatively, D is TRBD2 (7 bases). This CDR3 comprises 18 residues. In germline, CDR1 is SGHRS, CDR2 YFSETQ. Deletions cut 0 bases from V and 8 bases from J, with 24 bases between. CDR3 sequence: CASSLAGGSRSRGDEQFF. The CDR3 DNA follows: TGCGCCAGCAGCTTGGCCGGCGGGAGTAGATCGAGGGGGGATGAGCAGTTCTTC.

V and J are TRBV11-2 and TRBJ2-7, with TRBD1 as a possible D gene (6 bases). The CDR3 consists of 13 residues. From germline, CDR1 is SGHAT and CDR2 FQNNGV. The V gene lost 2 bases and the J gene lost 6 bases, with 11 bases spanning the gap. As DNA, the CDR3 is TGTGCCAGCAGCTTAAGGGGGAGTTTCGAGCAGTACTTC. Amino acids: CASSLRGSFEQYF. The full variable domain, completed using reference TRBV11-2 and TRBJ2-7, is EAGVAQSPRYKIIEKRQSVAFWCNPISGHATLYWYQQILGQGPKLLIQFQNNGVVDDSQLPKDRFSAERLKGVDSTLKIQPAKLEDSAVYLCASSLRGSFEQYFGPGTRLTVT.

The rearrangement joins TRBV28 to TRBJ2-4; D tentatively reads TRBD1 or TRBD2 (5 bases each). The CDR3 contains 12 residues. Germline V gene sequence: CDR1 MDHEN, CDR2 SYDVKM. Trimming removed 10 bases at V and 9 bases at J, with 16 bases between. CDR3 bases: TGTGCCATAAGGGGCGGGCTTTCCATTCAGTACTTC. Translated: CAIRGGLSIQYF.

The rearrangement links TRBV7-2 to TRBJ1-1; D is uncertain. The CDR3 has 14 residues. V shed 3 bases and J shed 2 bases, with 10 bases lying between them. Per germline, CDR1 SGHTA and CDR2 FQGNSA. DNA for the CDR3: TGTGCCAGCAGCTTGGCCAGACTTAACACTGAAGCTTTCTTT. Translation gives CASSLARLNTEAFF.

CDR3 sequence reads: CSAGLGGGDEQFF. The CDR3 DNA reads as TGCAGCGCTGGACTAGGAGGCGGCGATGAGCAGTTCTTC. The rearrangement uses TRBV29-1 and TRBJ2-1; 7 nucleotides match TRBD2. In germline, CDR1 is SQVTM, CDR2 ANQGSEA. J gave up 8 bases and V 7 bases, and 11 bases lay outside the gene matches. The CDR3 runs to 13 residues.

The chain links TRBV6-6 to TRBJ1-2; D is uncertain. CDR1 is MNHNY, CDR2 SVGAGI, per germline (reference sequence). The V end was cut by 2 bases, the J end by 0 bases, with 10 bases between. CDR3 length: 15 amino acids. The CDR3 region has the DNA TGTGCCAGCAGTTACGTGGGGAGCGCTAACTATGGCTACACCTTC. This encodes CASSYVGSANYGYTF.